The source of this T cell receptor beta chain is a study of cytomegalovirus exposure and HLA in healthy donors. This clone was detected once. Repertoires were generated with immunoSEQ multiplex PCR, while TCRdb's copy carries only in-frame clones and drops some. The table lists tens of thousands of clones, 85% to 90% of them singletons, with around 1.7% in the top ten. CDR1 and CDR2 from the germline V gene are LNHDA and SQIVND (reference sequence). The CDR3 runs 14 residues. V lost 3 bases to trimming and J lost 7 bases; unmatched junction nucleotides: 3. V usage is TRBV19 and J usage is TRBJ1-5; 10 positions match TRBD1. Sequenced material: PBMCs. This clonotype was obtained from a woman aged 18-29 years in good health and CMV-seronegative. CDR3 protein: CASSIRDRGQPQHF. The CDR3 DNA sequence: TGTGCCAGTAGTATCCGGGACAGGGGCCAGCCCCAGCATTTT.